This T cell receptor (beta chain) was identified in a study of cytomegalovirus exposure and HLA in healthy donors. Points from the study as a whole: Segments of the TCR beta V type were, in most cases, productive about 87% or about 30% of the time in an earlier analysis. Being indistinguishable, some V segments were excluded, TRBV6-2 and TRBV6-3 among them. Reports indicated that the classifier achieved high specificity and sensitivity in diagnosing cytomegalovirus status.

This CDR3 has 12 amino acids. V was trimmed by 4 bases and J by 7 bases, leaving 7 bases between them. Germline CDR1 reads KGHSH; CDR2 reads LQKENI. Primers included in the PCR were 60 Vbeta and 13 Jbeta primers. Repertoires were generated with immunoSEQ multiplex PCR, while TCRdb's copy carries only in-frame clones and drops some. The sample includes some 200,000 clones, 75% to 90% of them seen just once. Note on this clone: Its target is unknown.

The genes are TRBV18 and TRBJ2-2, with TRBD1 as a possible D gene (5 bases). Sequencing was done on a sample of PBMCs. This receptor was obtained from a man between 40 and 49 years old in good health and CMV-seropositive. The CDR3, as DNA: TGTGCCAGCTCACAAGACAGCGGGGAGCTGTTTTTT. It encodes CASSQDSGELFF.